This passage covers 14 T cell receptor beta chains from one sample sequenced in a study of OX40 agonist ivuxolimab in advanced cancers. Libraries were prepared by immunoSEQ multiplex PCR; TCRdb keeps only in-frame clonotypes and omits some of them. This sample has some 66,000 clones; around 86% occur once, and the top ten carry roughly 2.5%. Sequenced material: CD4+ or CD8+ T cells sorted from blood, taken in a trial of the OX40 agonist ivuxolimab. The receptors derive from an adult with an advanced solid tumor such as melanoma, head and neck, liver or kidney cancer.

This clone has more than one count but fewer than ten. The J gene is TRBJ2-5, the V gene TRBV5-1; D gene unclear. CDR1 is SGHRS, CDR2 YFSETQ, per germline. The V end lost 4 bases, the J end lost 4 bases, and 14 bases lay between the germline ends. The CDR3 length is 14 residues. CDR3 loop: CASSPVGSAETQYF. The CDR3 DNA reads as TGCGCCAGCAGCCCCGTCGGGTCGGCAGAGACCCAGTACTTC.

The chain combines TRBV6-5 with TRBJ2-7; 13 nucleotides match TRBD2. V lost 6 bases, J lost 4 bases, and 6 bases stayed unmatched. The length of the CDR3 is 15 residues. Germline V gene sequence: CDR1 MNHEY, CDR2 SVGAGI. The CDR3 DNA follows: TGTGCCAGCAGCCGAGGGACTAGCGGGGATTACGAGCAGTACTTC. Translation gives CASSRGTSGDYEQYF.

The chain recombines TRBV5-5 with TRBJ2-7, with D uncertain. The CDR3 runs 16 residues. Trimming left V 1 base short and J 3 bases short, with 17 bases between. Germline values: CDR1 SGHKS, CDR2 YYEKEE (reference sequence). The CDR3 protein is CASSLYGGDLYYEQYF. CDR3 DNA sequence: TGTGCCAGCAGCTTGTATGGCGGTGACCTATACTACGAGCAGTACTTC.

The rearrangement joins TRBV6-1 to TRBJ1-1, with 8 bases matching TRBD1. CDR3 length equals 13 residues. V dropped 7 bases and J dropped 5; count of bases not matched to a gene: 6. Germline CDR1 reads MNHNS; CDR2 reads SASEGT. The CDR3 region is CASKETGGTEAFF. The CDR3 nucleotides are TGTGCCAGCAAGGAAACAGGGGGTACTGAAGCTTTCTTT.

The chain carries TRBV5-6 and TRBJ2-3; D is unresolved. Germline assignment: CDR1 SGHDT and CDR2 YYEEEE. The CDR3 is 15 residues long. Trimming removed 2 bases from V and 1 base from J, with 11 bases in between. For the CDR3, the DNA is TGTGCCAGCAGCTTCAGGAGAACAGGCACAGATACGCAGTATTTT. It is translated as CASSFRRTGTDTQYF.

This clone has a handful of counts. The chain couples TRBV25-1 to TRBJ1-2, with a possible D match to TRBD1 (5 bases). V was shortened by 7 bases and J by 13 bases, with 19 bases between the two germline ends. CDR3 length: 12 residues. CDR1 is MGHDK and CDR2 is SYGVNS in the germline V gene. The CDR3 DNA reads as TGTGCCAGCAACACTGGGCAGGGAATTTCCACCTTC. It specifies CASNTGQGISTF.

CDR3 in DNA: TGCGCCAGCAGCTTGAATTCCGGGGGCGGAGGGGCCTACGAGCAGTACTTC. Its protein product is CASSLNSGGGGAYEQYF. The chain couples TRBV5-1 to TRBJ2-7; either TRBD1 or TRBD2 may supply D (6 bases each). Germline CDR1 reads SGHRS; CDR2 reads YFSETQ. The CDR3 length is 17 residues. The V end lost 1 base, the J end lost 2 bases, and 19 bases lay between the germline ends. Full variable domain (missing parts from reference TRBV5-1 and TRBJ2-7): KAGVTQTPRYLIKTRGQQVTLSCSPISGHRSVSWYQQTPGQGLQFLFEYFSETQRNKGNFPGRFSGRQFSNSRSEMNVSTLELGDSALYLCASSLNSGGGGAYEQYFGPGTRLTVT.

The chain recombines TRBV19 with TRBJ2-1, with TRBD2 as a possible D gene (5 bases). Germline V gene data show CDR1 as LNHDA and CDR2 as SQIVND (reference sequence). The CDR3 extends over 14 amino acids. The V and J ends lost 5 bases and 5 bases respectively, with 13 bases between them. The CDR3 sequence: CASSPPAVNNEQFF. For the CDR3, the DNA is TGTGCCAGTAGTCCCCCAGCGGTGAACAATGAGCAGTTCTTC.

This rearrangement joins TRBV27 to TRBJ2-1, with 9 positions matching TRBD2. Trimming removed 2 bases from V and 9 bases from J; junction bases left unmatched: 8. This CDR3 is built from 15 residues. Germline CDR1 is MNHEY and CDR2 is SMNVEV (reference sequence). The CDR3 DNA reads as TGTGCCAGCAGTTTACCCCCTAGCGGGAACGGTGAGCAGTTCTTC. Its protein product is CASSLPPSGNGEQFF.

The chain uses TRBV30 and TRBJ2-7; D remains unclear. Germline CDR1 and CDR2: GTSNPN and SVGIG (reference sequence). The CDR3 is 13 residues long. V lost 1 base and J lost 6, with 13 bases in between. The CDR3, as DNA: TGTGCCTGGAGTGCTTCGTGGGGTCCCGAGCAGTACTTC. Translated, it gives CAWSASWGPEQYF.

The genes are TRBV7-3 and TRBJ1-1, with D unresolved. The germline CDR1 and CDR2 sequences are SGHTA and FQGTGA. The CDR3 extends over 15 amino acids. The V gene lost 1 base and the J gene lost 0 bases, with 9 bases spanning the gap. The CDR3 sequence: CASSLSGQLNTEAFF. For the CDR3, the DNA is TGTGCCAGCAGCTTAAGCGGTCAGTTGAACACTGAAGCTTTCTTT.

V is TRBV10-1 and J is TRBJ2-3, with 9 bases matching TRBD2. Germline CDR1 is WNHNN and CDR2 is SYGVQD (reference sequence). This CDR3 has 15 amino acids. Trimming cost V 5 bases and J 2 bases; bases outside gene matches: 5. The chain's CDR3 is CASSLLAGSTDTQYF. The CDR3 DNA reads TGCGCCAGCAGTCTACTAGCGGGCTCCACAGATACGCAGTATTTT.

This chain links TRBV15 with TRBJ2-5; D gene uncertain. Germline lookup yields CDR1 LNHNV and CDR2 YYDKDF (reference sequence). CDR3 size: 14 residues. The V gene lost 1 base and the J gene lost 2 bases, with 8 bases spanning the gap. The CDR3 DNA follows: TGTGCCACCAGCAGAGCGAAGAGGCAAGAGACCCAGTACTTC. This gives the protein CATSRAKRQETQYF.

This sequence joins TRBV6-1 and TRBJ2-2; 7 nucleotides line up with TRBD2. Losses at the gene ends were 2 bases for V and 2 bases for J; bases not matched to a gene: 8. This CDR3 region has 17 residues. From germline, CDR1 is MNHNS and CDR2 SASEGT. CDR3 in DNA: TGTGCCAGCAGTGAAAGGGAGGGGCCGGTTAACACCGGGGAGCTGTTTTTT. Amino acids: CASSEREGPVNTGELFF.